This TCR beta chain was profiled in a study of a mutant IDH1 vaccine in newly diagnosed glioma (dated by TCRdb to about 2021). Background on the whole study: Patients were given eight vaccinations, in weeks 1, 3, 5, 7, 11, 15, 19 and 23, which matched visits V03 through V10. Peripheral blood was collected at six visits: V03 (baseline), V05, V07, V10, V12 and V13. Of the roughly 34 treated patients, about 62% were male and about 40% were female, and a mean age of roughly 40 years was recorded. Vaccination was initiated 4-6 weeks after radiotherapy alone, or concurrently with temozolomide cycles in the chemotherapy-containing groups. Prior to enrollment, patients had been given standard therapy consisting of radiotherapy alone, temozolomide alone, or radiochemotherapy with temozolomide, with the combination given to most patients. For exploratory analyses, longitudinal TCRB deep sequencing was carried out in 25 to 30 treated patients wherever samples were available.

What the authors observed across the whole study: Changes in the top peripheral T cell clonotypes picked up by TCRB sequencing did not appear to be linked to pseudoprogression. Availability determined which PBMC samples were chosen for TCRB deep sequencing. Immune responses induced by the vaccine were seen in over 90% of patients across multiple MHC alleles. It was noted by the authors that analyses of patient blood samples could not be reproduced owing to sample limitations.

About this clone: No antigen is known for it. Base qualities are not recorded, but no much larger clone differs from it by a single base.

The library was prepared using the immunoSEQ multiplex PCR assay. Following the manufacturer's protocol, the hsTCRB Kit was used to amplify rearranged TCR beta chain sequences. TCRB libraries were sequenced on an Illumina MiSeq. In the source study's methods: The kit vendor's proprietary platform handled demultiplexing, trimming and gene mapping. Entries here come from immuneACCESS through TCRdb and include only in-frame sequences with V and J called. Some clones fail to appear in such tables; in the studies checked, an unresolved V gene covers under half of the shortfall, and the cause of the remainder is unknown. The DNA gave D and trimming, while V, J and clone size come from that table. Recorded for this sample are tens of thousands of clones; 75% to 90% of them occurred a single time. 6.2% of the sample lies in the top ten. The CDR3 runs 13 amino acids, cysteine and phenylalanine included. Only CDR3 DNA remains: 39 bases, in frame from the first base. V and J lose 2 bases and 6 bases, and a span of 10 bases separates them. CDR1 MNHEY and CDR2 SVGAGI are derived from the germline V gene.

The time point tag for this specimen amounts to: week 23, last vaccination. Every vaccine dose consisted of 300 ug of a 20-mer mutant IDH1 peptide in Montanide, administered subcutaneously together with topical imiquimod. The donors had newly diagnosed IDH1-mutant astrocytomas of WHO grade 3 or 4 that showed loss of nuclear ATRX. The samples were drawn from NOA16, a multicentre, single-arm, open-label phase I trial in Germany that tested a mutant IDH1 peptide vaccine in humans for the first time. Genomic DNA for TCRB sequencing was extracted from EDTA blood using the DNeasy Blood and Tissue Kit. The sequence derives from a man aged 35 to 55 with glioma. Here the chain combines TRBV6-5 and TRBJ1-2; the D segment could be TRBD1, given 6 matching bases. Sequenced material: PBMCs, taken from a glioma patient whose treatment included an IDH1 peptide vaccine. The nucleotides are TGTGCCAGCAGTTACGAGGGGGGGCATGGCTACACCTTC. Its protein is CASSYEGGHGYTF.